The next 31 T cell receptor beta chains were all read from a single sample in a study of T cell repertoires in cytomegalovirus infection. Antigens for these TCRs are unknown. TCRdb re-derived calls from the reads in MiXCR, one entry per CDR3 protein. The profile shows roughly 800,000 distinct CDR3 sequences, almost 30% of them singletons. Sequenced here: cultured CD8+ T cells from PBMCs, sampled from culture after CMV antigen stimulation. These receptors all stem from a human donor in good health (CMV status not recorded). Some clones in this sample may be carry-over from other donors' samples.

This clonotype was found a few times. The chain combines TRBV20-1 with TRBJ1-1; perhaps TRBD1 as D (6 bases). From germline, CDR1 is DFQATT and CDR2 SNEGSKA (reference sequence). The V end was cut by 2 bases, the J end by 0 bases, with 13 bases between. CDR3 size: 15 residues. The CDR3 bases are TGCAGTGCTAGAAGGACAGCATCTTTGAACACTGAAGCTTTCTTT. As protein: CSARRTASLNTEAFF.

In regard to this clonotype: A read error may account for a junction end that differs from germline. This rearrangement joins TRBV6-1 to TRBJ2-7, with 8 bases fitting TRBD1. The germline V gene has CDR1 MNHNS and CDR2 SASEGT. CDR3 length: 15 residues. CDR3 sequence: CASSEEARGHYEKYF. The CDR3 bases are TGTGCCAGCAGTGAAGAAGCCAGGGGGCACTACGAGAAGTACTTC.

Ten or more counts support this clonotype. The chain joins TRBV7-8 to TRBJ1-1, with D tentatively TRBD1 (5 bases). The CDR3 runs 16 residues. Per germline, CDR1 SGHVS and CDR2 FQNEAQ. Trimming took off 1 base at V and 5 bases at J, with 17 bases between the two ends. CDR3 sequence reads: CASSLGVAGLETEAFF. The DNA of the CDR3 is TGTGCCAGCAGCTTAGGTGTTGCAGGGTTAGAAACTGAAGCTTTCTTT.

This chain connects TRBV9 to TRBJ1-2; D not resolved. This CDR3 comprises 11 residues. Trimming pared 6 bases from V and 5 bases from J, leaving 8 bases between. Germline loops: CDR1 SGDLS, CDR2 YYNGEE. CDR3 in amino acids: CASTEGYGYTF. Here the CDR3 DNA reads TGTGCCAGCACCGAAGGTTATGGCTACACCTTC.

The CDR3 DNA sequence: TGTGCCAGCACCTTCGGACTAGCGGGGGGCCCCAGCTCCTACAATGAGCAGTTCTTC. It codes for CASTFGLAGGPSSYNEQFF. The chain combines TRBV7-9 with TRBJ2-1; 14 bases align to TRBD2. CDR3 length: 19 amino acids. V gave up 7 bases and J gave up 0 bases; unmatched junction bases: 11. Germline V lookup: CDR1 SEHNR, CDR2 FQNEAQ (reference sequence). Drawing the rest from reference TRBV7-9 and TRBJ2-1, the complete variable domain is DTGVSQNPRHKITKRGQNVTFRCDPISEHNRLYWYRQTLGQGPEFLTYFQNEAQLEKSRLLSDRFSAERPKGSFSTLEIQRTEQGDSAMYLCASTFGLAGGPSSYNEQFFGPGTRLTVL.

The rearrangement joins TRBV12-5 to TRBJ1-1; D gene uncertain. V shed 1 base and J shed 5 bases, with 8 bases lying between them. The CDR3 has 13 residues. Germline V gene lookup returns CDR1 LGHNT and CDR2 FRNRAP. Here the CDR3 DNA reads TGTGCTAGTGGTTTGGGGGCATGGACTGAAGCTTTCTTT. Protein product: CASGLGAWTEAFF.

The chain combines TRBV19 with TRBJ2-5, with 10 bases lining up with TRBD1. Germline assignment: CDR1 LNHDA and CDR2 SQIVND (reference sequence). The J segment lost 5 bases and the V segment lost 5 bases, leaving 8 bases of the junction unmatched. The CDR3 length is 15 residues. The CDR3 DNA is TGTGCCAGTAGTTACCTCGACAGGGGGCGGGAGACCCAGTACTTC. It specifies CASSYLDRGRETQYF.

The rearrangement uses TRBV27 and TRBJ2-2; 10 positions match TRBD2. Germline V gives CDR1 MNHEY, CDR2 SMNVEV (reference sequence). With V trimmed by 3 bases and J by 3 bases, 10 bases remained unmatched. The CDR3 spans 18 residues. CDR3 DNA: TGTGCCAGCAGTTTCCTAGCGGGGGTTGCCGCGGACACCGGGGAGCTGTTTTTT. This encodes CASSFLAGVAADTGELFF.

The J gene is TRBJ2-7, the V gene TRBV11-3; 7 nucleotides align to TRBD1. Germline CDR1 SGHNT, CDR2 YENEEA. V lost 5 bases to trimming and J lost 5 bases; unmatched junction nucleotides: 9. This CDR3 contains 14 residues. The CDR3 nucleotides read TGTGCCAGCAGCGGCGGGCAGGGGACAGACGAGCAGTACTTC. Translating gives CASSGGQGTDEQYF.

This clonotype was seen a few times. The chain couples TRBV7-9 to TRBJ2-3; perhaps TRBD2 as D (6 bases). Germline assignment: CDR1 SEHNR and CDR2 FQNEAQ (reference sequence). This CDR3 has 15 residues. Trimming shortened V by 5 bases and J by 0 bases, and 12 bases separated the two germline ends. The CDR3 is CASSNSGFSTDTQYF. The CDR3 DNA sequence: TGTGCCAGCAGCAATAGCGGCTTTAGCACAGATACGCAGTATTTT.

The gene calls are TRBV7-9 and TRBJ2-1, with TRBD2 identical over 10 bases. Germline lookup yields CDR1 SEHNR and CDR2 FQNEAQ (reference sequence). The CDR3 spans 15 residues. Trimming took 3 bases from V and 8 from J; bases not matched to a gene: 7. The CDR3 coding sequence is TGTGCCAGCAGCTTCAGCGGGGGGGCCGTAGATGAGCAGTTCTTC. Translating gives CASSFSGGAVDEQFF.

This clonotype was picked up a small number of times. The chain couples TRBV7-3 to TRBJ2-1, with TRBD1 identical over 9 bases. In germline, CDR1 is SGHTA, CDR2 FQGTGA. V shed 2 bases and J 4 bases; nucleotides not matched to a gene: 6. This CDR3 region has 16 residues. CDR3 coding DNA: TGTGCCAGCAGCTTATCACAGGGGGCTAGGTACAATGAGCAGTTCTTC. It yields the protein CASSLSQGARYNEQFF.

This clonotype was seen ten or more times. V is TRBV7-9 and J is TRBJ2-3; 13 bases align to TRBD2. This CDR3 comprises 19 residues. J lost 1 base, V lost 5 bases, and 12 bases had no gene match. Germline V gene data show CDR1 as SEHNR and CDR2 as FQNEAQ (reference sequence). The CDR3 sequence is CASSTSGTSGEFGTDTQYF. In DNA, the CDR3 is TGTGCCAGCAGCACCTCCGGGACTAGCGGGGAGTTTGGCACAGATACGCAGTATTTT.

The V gene is TRBV20-1, the J gene TRBJ2-3; D might be TRBD2 (6 bases). The CDR3 runs 14 residues. V gave up 3 bases and J gave up 1 base, with 11 bases separating them. The germline V gene encodes CDR1 DFQATT and CDR2 SNEGSKA (reference sequence). The CDR3 region is CSASPGGGTDTQYF. The DNA of the CDR3 is TGCAGTGCTAGCCCCGGGGGTGGCACAGATACGCAGTATTTT.

Only a few counts were recorded for this clonotype. The chain uses TRBV7-9 and TRBJ1-1, with 9 bases fitting TRBD1. The CDR3 runs to 17 residues. Trimming removed 7 bases from V and 1 base from J; junction bases left unmatched: 13. In germline, CDR1 is SEHNR, CDR2 FQNEAQ (reference sequence). The CDR3 sequence: CASTHGGQGEGNTEAFF. The DNA of the CDR3 is TGTGCCAGCACCCACGGGGGACAGGGAGAGGGGAACACTGAAGCTTTCTTT.

This clonotype was seen many times. The genes are TRBV7-2 and TRBJ2-5; 8 nucleotides match TRBD1. The CDR3 contains 13 residues. V gave up 5 bases and J gave up 2 bases; unmatched junction bases: 1. Germline V lookup: CDR1 SGHTA, CDR2 FQGNSA. Written as DNA, the CDR3 is TGTGCCAGCAGCAGGACAGGGCAAGAGACCCAGTACTTC. Protein product: CASSRTGQETQYF.

The rearrangement joins TRBV9 to TRBJ2-7, with TRBD2 matching 8 bases. This CDR3 spans 15 amino acids. Germline lookup yields CDR1 SGDLS and CDR2 YYNGEE. The trim removed 4 bases at V and 1 base at J, leaving 7 bases unmatched. CDR3 nucleotides: TGTGCCAGCAGCCCAGGACGGGAGGGATCCTACGAGCAGTACTTC. It is translated as CASSPGREGSYEQYF.

This rearrangement joins TRBV6-1 to TRBJ2-7; D might be TRBD2 (5 bases). The CDR3 runs 13 residues. Germline CDR1 is MNHNS and CDR2 is SASEGT. The V end lost 3 bases, the J end lost 5 bases, and 11 bases lay between the germline ends. The CDR3 sequence is CASSDGSGDEQYV. The DNA for the CDR3 is TGTGCCAGCAGTGATGGGAGTGGGGACGAGCAGTACGTC.

The rearrangement uses TRBV28 and TRBJ2-1, with TRBD2 identical over 7 bases. V was clipped by 5 bases and J by 2 bases; unmatched bases: 6. This CDR3 has 15 amino acids. Germline CDR1 reads MDHEN; CDR2 reads SYDVKM. DNA of the CDR3: TGTGCCAGCAGTCAACCACGGGGGGCCTACAATGAGCAGTTCTTC. This sequence encodes CASSQPRGAYNEQFF. Full variable domain (rest looked up from reference TRBV28 and TRBJ2-1): DVKVTQSSRYLVKRTGEKVFLECVQDMDHENMFWYRQDPGLGLRLIYFSYDVKMKEKGDIPEGYSVSREKKERFSLILESASTNQTSMYLCASSQPRGAYNEQFFGPGTRLTVL.

This clonotype appeared a few times. The rearrangement uses TRBV4-1 and TRBJ2-7, with a possible D match to TRBD1 (5 bases). Germline V gives CDR1 MGHRA, CDR2 YSYEKL. The CDR3 runs to 13 residues. The germline V and J ends were trimmed by 2 bases and 5 bases, with 10 bases remaining between them. The CDR3 DNA sequence: TGCGCCAGCAGCCAACCAGGGATAAACGAGCAGTACTTC. Translating it yields CASSQPGINEQYF.

This clonotype showed up many times. For the CDR3, the DNA is TGCGCCAGCACCAATACCGGACTAGCGGGAAACTCCTACGAGCAGTACTTC. This gives the protein CASTNTGLAGNSYEQYF. This chain joins TRBV5-1 and TRBJ2-7, with 12 bases identical to TRBD2. CDR3 length equals 17 residues. The V and J ends lost 6 bases and 0 bases, in that order; junction bases with no gene match: 10. Germline assignment: CDR1 SGHRS and CDR2 YFSETQ.

This clonotype was found once. One junction end disagrees with the germline gene, perhaps due to a read error. This chain joins TRBV7-2 and TRBJ2-2; 8 positions match TRBD1. Germline V lookup: CDR1 SGHTA, CDR2 FQGNSA. This CDR3 spans 17 amino acids. CDR3 loop: CASSLVGRQGNIGELFF. The CDR3 nucleotides are TGTGCCAGCAGCTTGGTCGGGAGACAGGGGAACATCGGGGAGCTGTTTTTT.

A word on this clonotype: One end of the junction varies from germline; a read error may be responsible. The CDR3 here is CVSRDNRDKGEKLFF. The CDR3 region has the DNA TGTGTCAGCAGAGATAACAGGGACAAAGGTGAAAAACTGTTTTTT. This rearrangement joins TRBV7-8 to TRBJ1-4; possible D gene TRBD1, 6 bases. The germline V gene encodes CDR1 SGHVS and CDR2 FQNEAQ. The CDR3 runs to 15 residues.

A note on this clonotype: At one of its ends the junction is not consistent with the germline gene, which may arise from a read error. The chain combines TRBV6-2 or TRBV6-3 with TRBJ1-1; 9 nucleotides line up with TRBD1. CDR3 length equals 20 residues. CDR1 is MNHEY and CDR2 is SVGEGT in the germline V gene. The CDR3, as DNA: TGTGCCAACAGTTACGTGACAGGGGGTCTCGGTCGGGCCAAGAACACTGAAGCTTTCTTT. Protein sequence: CANSYVTGGLGRAKNTEAFF.

V gene TRBV7-6 combines with J gene TRBJ2-2; 7 positions agree with TRBD1. Germline assignment: CDR1 SGHVS and CDR2 FNYEAQ. This CDR3 is built from 14 residues. Trimming cost V 3 bases and J 4 bases; bases outside gene matches: 2. As DNA, the CDR3 is TGTGCCAGCAGCTTTAGGGGGCTCACCGGGGAGCTGTTTTTT. Protein sequence: CASSFRGLTGELFF.

The V call is TRBV7-2, the J call TRBJ1-2; the D gene is possibly TRBD1 (6 bases). The CDR3 loop spans 16 amino acids. From germline, CDR1 is SGHTA and CDR2 FQGNSA. Trimming took off 5 bases at V and 8 bases at J, with 24 bases between the two ends. The CDR3 is CASSPVRPGESGGYTF. CDR3 coding DNA: TGTGCCAGCAGCCCCGTCCGGCCAGGGGAATCAGGGGGCTACACCTTC.

This clonotype has only a few counts. The J gene is TRBJ2-5, the V gene TRBV10-2; TRBD2 might be the D (5 bases). Trimming cost V 2 bases and J 4 bases, with 20 bases left between them. Germline-derived CDR1 and CDR2 are WSHSY and SAAADI. The CDR3 has 17 amino acids. The CDR3 DNA sequence: TGCGCCAGCAGTGAGCCGATTCAGCGGCGAGACGTAGAGACCCAGTACTTC. Translation: CASSEPIQRRDVETQYF.

The chain combines TRBV5-4 with TRBJ2-2; TRBD2 matches at 8 bases. J gave up 5 bases and V 5 bases, and 8 bases lay outside the gene matches. This CDR3 contains 15 residues. Per germline, CDR1 SGHNT and CDR2 YYREEE (reference sequence). CDR3 residues: CASRSGTSYTGELFF. As DNA, the CDR3 is TGTGCCAGCAGATCCGGGACTAGTTATACCGGGGAGCTGTTTTTT.

This rearrangement joins TRBV9 to TRBJ1-2; 7 nucleotides agree with TRBD1. The CDR3 runs to 15 residues. The germline V gene encodes CDR1 SGDLS and CDR2 YYNGEE. J lost 4 bases, V lost 0 bases, and 6 bases had no gene match. CDR3 nucleotides: TGTGCCAGCAGCGTAGGGGATGGGACAGCCTATGGCTACACCTTC. This sequence encodes CASSVGDGTAYGYTF.

This chain joins TRBV19 and TRBJ1-1; D is ambiguous. V was trimmed by 9 bases and J by 1 base, leaving 12 bases between them. The CDR3 is 13 amino acids. Germline lookup yields CDR1 LNHDA and CDR2 SQIVND (reference sequence). CDR3 DNA: TGTGCCAGCTCCGTACGGGCGAACACTGAAGCTTTCTTT. Translated, it gives CASSVRANTEAFF.

The chain combines TRBV2 with TRBJ2-1, with D possibly called TRBD1 or TRBD2 (5 bases each). Between the trimmed V and J ends, which lost 7 bases and 0 bases, there was a span of 16 bases. The CDR3 is 16 residues long. CDR1 SNHLY and CDR2 FYNNEI come from the germline V gene. The CDR3 sequence is CASNEGWGSSYNEQFF. CDR3 nucleotides: TGTGCCAGCAACGAAGGTTGGGGGAGCTCCTACAATGAGCAGTTCTTC.